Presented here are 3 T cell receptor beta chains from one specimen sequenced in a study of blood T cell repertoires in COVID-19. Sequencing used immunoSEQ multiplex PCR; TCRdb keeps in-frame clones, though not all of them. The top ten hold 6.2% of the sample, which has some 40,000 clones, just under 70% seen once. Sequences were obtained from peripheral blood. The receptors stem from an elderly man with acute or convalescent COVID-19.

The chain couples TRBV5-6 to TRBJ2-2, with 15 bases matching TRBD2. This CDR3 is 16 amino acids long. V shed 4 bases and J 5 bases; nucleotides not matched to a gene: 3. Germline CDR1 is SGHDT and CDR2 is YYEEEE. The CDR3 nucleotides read TGTGCCAGCAGCAGGGGACTAGCGGGAGGTACCGGGGAGCTGTTTTTT. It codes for CASSRGLAGGTGELFF.

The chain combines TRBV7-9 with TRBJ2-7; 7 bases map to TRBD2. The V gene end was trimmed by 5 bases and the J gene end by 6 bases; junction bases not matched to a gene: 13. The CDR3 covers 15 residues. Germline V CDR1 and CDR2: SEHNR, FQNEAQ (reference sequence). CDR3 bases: TGTGCCAGCAGCACTAGCGCGTACAGGACTCTCGAGCAGTACTTC. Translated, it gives CASSTSAYRTLEQYF. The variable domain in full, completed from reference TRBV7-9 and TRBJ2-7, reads DTGVSQNPRHKITKRGQNVTFRCDPISEHNRLYWYRQTLGQGPEFLTYFQNEAQLEKSRLLSDRFSAERPKGSFSTLEIQRTEQGDSAMYLCASSTSAYRTLEQYFGPGTRLTVT.

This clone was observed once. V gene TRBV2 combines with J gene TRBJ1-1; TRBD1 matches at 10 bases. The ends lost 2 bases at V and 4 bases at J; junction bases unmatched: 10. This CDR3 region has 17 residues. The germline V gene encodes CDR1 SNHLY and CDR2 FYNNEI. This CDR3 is CASSERQGATESTEAFF. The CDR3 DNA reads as TGTGCCAGCAGTGAAAGACAGGGGGCTACGGAGTCCACTGAAGCTTTCTTT.